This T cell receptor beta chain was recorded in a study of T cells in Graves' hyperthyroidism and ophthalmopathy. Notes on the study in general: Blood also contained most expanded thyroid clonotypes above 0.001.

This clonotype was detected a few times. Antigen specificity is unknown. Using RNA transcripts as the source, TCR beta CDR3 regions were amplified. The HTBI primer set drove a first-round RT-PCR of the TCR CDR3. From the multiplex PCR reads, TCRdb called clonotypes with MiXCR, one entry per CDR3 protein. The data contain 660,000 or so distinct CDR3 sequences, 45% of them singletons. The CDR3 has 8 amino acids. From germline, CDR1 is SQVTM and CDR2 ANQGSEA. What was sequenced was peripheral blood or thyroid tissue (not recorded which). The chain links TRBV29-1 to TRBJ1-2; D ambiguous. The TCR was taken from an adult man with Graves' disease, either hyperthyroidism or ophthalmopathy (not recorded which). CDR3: CSAYGYTF. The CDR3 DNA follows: TGCAGTGCCTATGGCTACACCTTC.